Detailed here is one T cell receptor (beta chain). Its antigen is undetermined. CDR1 and CDR2 (germline): KGHSH, LQKENI. The CDR3 runs 16 residues. Trimming cost V 1 base and J 2 bases, with 14 bases left between them. This sample is part of a study of T cell responses to AZD1222 COVID-19 vaccine. Study-level results: A rise in Spike-specific TCR breadth and depth followed two AZD1222 doses. White British ancestry dominated among donors, who included more females, and clonal diversity was possibly underestimated. No repertoire was sampled before or during the peak T cell response, only after it.

Repertoires were generated with immunoSEQ multiplex PCR, while TCRdb's copy carries only in-frame clones and drops some. The table has about 150,000 clones, roughly nine tenths seen once; the top ten hold around 7.6%. The chain combines TRBV18 with TRBJ1-1; maybe TRBD1 (6 bases). The origin of this receptor is an adult who received the MenACWY meningococcal vaccine as a control. The starting material was peripheral blood, obtained 28 days after the second dose of the MenACWY control vaccine. The CDR3 nucleotides are TGTGCCAGCTCACCACTCCAGGACAGATTTAACACTGAAGCTTTCTTT. Translation gives CASSPLQDRFNTEAFF.